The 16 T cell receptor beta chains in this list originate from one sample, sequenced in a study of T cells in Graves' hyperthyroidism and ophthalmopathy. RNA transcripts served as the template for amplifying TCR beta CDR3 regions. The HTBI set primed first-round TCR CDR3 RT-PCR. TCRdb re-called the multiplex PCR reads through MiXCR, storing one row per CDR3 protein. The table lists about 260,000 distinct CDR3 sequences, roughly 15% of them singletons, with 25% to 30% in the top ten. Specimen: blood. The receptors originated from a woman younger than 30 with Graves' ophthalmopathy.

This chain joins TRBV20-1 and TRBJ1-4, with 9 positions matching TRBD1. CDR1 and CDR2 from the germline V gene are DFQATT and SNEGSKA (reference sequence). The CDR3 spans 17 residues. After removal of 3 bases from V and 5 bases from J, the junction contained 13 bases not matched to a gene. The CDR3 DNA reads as TGCAGTGCTAGTGGCGGACAGGGGAATAGTGAGAATGAAAAACTGTTTTTT. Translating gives CSASGGQGNSENEKLFF.

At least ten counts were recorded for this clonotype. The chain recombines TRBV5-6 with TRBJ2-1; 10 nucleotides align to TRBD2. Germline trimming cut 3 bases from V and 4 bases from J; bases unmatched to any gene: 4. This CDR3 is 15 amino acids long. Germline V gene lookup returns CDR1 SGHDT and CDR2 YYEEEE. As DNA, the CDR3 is TGTGCCAGCAGCTCCGGGACTAGCGTTTACAATGAGCAGTTCTTC. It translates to CASSSGTSVYNEQFF.

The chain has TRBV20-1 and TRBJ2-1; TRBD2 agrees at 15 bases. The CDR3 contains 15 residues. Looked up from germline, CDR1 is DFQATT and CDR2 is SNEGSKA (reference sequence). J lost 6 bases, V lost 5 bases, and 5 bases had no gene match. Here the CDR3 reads CSAHGLAGGFNEQFF. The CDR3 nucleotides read TGCAGTGCTCACGGACTAGCGGGAGGGTTCAATGAGCAGTTCTTC.

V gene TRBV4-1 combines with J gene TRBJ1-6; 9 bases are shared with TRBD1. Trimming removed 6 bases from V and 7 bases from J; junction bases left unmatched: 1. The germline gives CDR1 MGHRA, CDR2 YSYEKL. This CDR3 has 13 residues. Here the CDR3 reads CASRGQGNSPLHF. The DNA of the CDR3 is TGCGCCAGCAGAGGACAGGGGAATTCACCCCTCCACTTT.

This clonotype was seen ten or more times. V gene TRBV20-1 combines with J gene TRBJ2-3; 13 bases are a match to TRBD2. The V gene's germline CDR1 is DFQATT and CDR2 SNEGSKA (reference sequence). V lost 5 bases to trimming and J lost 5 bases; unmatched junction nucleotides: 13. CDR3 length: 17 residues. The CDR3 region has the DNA TGCAGTGCTTCAAATCCAAAACTAGCGGGAGGGTTAGATACGCAGTATTTT. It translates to CSASNPKLAGGLDTQYF.

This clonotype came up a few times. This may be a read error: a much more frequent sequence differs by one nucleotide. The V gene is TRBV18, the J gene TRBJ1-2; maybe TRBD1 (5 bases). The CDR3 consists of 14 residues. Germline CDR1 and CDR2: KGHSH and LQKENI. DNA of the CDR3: TGTGCCAGCTCACCCGAACGGTTAGGGGTTGGCTACGCCTTC. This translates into CASSPERLGVGYAF.

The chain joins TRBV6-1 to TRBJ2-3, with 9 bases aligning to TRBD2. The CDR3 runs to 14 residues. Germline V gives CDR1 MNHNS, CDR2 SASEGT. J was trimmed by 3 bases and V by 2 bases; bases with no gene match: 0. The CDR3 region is CASSELAGTDTQYF. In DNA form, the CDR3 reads TGTGCCAGCAGTGAACTAGCGGGGACAGATACGCAGTATTTT.

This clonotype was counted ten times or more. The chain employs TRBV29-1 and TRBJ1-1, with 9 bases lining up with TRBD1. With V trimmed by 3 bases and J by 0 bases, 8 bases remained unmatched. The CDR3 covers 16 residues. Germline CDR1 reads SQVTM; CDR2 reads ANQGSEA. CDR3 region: CSVDPDRGGMNTEAFF. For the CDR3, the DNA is TGCAGCGTTGACCCGGACAGGGGAGGAATGAACACTGAAGCTTTCTTT.

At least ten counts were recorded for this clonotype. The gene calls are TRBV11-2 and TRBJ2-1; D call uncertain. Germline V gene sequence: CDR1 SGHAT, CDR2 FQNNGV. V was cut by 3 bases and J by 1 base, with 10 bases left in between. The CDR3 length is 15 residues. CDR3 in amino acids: CASSLTPGSYNEQFF. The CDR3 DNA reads TGTGCCAGCAGCTTGACCCCGGGTTCCTACAATGAGCAGTTCTTC.

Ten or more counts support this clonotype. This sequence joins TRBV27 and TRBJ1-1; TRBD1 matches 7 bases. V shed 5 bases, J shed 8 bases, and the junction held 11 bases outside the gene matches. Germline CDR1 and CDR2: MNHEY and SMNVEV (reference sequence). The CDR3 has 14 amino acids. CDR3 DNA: TGTGCCAGCAGTATTGCCGGGACAGTAGCGGAAGCTTTCTTT. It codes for CASSIAGTVAEAFF.

The CDR3 sequence is CASSPGGEWDTQYF. The CDR3 DNA is TGTGCCAGCAGCCCCGGTGGGGAATGGGATACGCAGTATTTT. This chain links TRBV28 with TRBJ2-3; D uncertain. Trimming shortened V by 6 bases and J by 6 bases, and 16 bases separated the two germline ends. This CDR3 region has 14 residues. Per germline, CDR1 MDHEN and CDR2 SYDVKM.

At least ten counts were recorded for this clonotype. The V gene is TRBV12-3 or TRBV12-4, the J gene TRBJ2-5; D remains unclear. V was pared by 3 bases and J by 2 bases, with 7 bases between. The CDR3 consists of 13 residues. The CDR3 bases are TGTGCCAGCAGTTTCGGTACACAAGAGACCCAGTACTTC. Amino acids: CASSFGTQETQYF.

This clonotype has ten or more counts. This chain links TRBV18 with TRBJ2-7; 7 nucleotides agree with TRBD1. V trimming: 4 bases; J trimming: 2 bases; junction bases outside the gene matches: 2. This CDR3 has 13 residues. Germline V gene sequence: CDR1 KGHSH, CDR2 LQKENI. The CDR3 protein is CASSRGQAYEQYF. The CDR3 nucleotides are TGTGCCAGCTCACGAGGACAGGCCTACGAGCAGTACTTC.

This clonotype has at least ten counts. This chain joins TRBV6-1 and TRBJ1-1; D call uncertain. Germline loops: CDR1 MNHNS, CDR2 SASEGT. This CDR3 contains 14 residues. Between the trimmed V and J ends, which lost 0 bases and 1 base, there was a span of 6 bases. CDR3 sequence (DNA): TGTGCCAGCAGTGAAGCGCTAAAGAACACTGAAGCTTTCTTT. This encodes CASSEALKNTEAFF.

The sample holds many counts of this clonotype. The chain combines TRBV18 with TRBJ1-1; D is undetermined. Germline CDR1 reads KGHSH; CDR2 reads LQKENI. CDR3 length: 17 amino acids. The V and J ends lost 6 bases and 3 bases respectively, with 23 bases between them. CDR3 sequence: CASSPMGRDPRDTEAFF. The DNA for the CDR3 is TGTGCCAGCTCCCCCATGGGGAGGGATCCCCGCGACACTGAAGCTTTCTTT.

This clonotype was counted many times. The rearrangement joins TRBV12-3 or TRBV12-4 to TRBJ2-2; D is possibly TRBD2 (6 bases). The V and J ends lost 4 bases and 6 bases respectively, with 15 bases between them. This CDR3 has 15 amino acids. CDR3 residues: CASSWPAGGAGELFF. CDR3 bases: TGTGCCAGCAGTTGGCCAGCCGGCGGGGCCGGGGAGCTGTTTTTT.